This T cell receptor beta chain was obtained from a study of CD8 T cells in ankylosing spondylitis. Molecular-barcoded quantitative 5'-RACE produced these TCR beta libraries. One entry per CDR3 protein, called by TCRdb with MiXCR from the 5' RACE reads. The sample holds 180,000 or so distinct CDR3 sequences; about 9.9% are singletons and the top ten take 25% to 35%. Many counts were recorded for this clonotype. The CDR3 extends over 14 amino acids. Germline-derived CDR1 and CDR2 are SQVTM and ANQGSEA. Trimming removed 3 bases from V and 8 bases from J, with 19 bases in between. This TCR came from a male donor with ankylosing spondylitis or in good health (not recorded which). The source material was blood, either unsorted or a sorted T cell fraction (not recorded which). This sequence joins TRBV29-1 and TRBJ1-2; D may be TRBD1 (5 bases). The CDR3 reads CSVDPPYGGSGYTF. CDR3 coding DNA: TGCAGCGTTGACCCCCCGTATGGGGGGTCGGGCTACACCTTC.